This T cell receptor (beta chain) came from a study of cytomegalovirus exposure and HLA in healthy donors. At the level of the study: Most genotyped donors, around 86% of about 430, had Caucasian-associated genetic ancestry.

CDR1 and CDR2 (germline): SGHVS, FNYEAQ. The CDR3 is 20 residues long. Vbeta (60) and Jbeta (13) primers were used in the PCR. Only in-frame clones appear in the TCRdb table, and some are missing; sequencing was by immunoSEQ multiplex PCR. The sample's table shows roughly 120,000 clones. Overall study results and limits: Rare TCR sequences dominated, though some public TCRs recurred in many donors. A later analysis linked a missense DCLRE1C variant to TCR beta V- and J-gene trimming.

Remarks on this clone: Its specificity is unknown.

The sequenced sample consisted of PBMCs. This clonotype originated in a man aged 25-40 years in good health and CMV-seronegative. The chain recombines TRBV7-6 with TRBJ2-5; 10 nucleotides agree with TRBD1. The tail of the sequence fits TRBJ2-7 better, so the J call may be wrong. DNA of the CDR3: TGTGCCAGCGGGCCTCGACTCCCTACCCCGGGACAGGGGACCGCCTACGAGCAGTACTTC. Amino acid sequence: CASGPRLPTPGQGTAYEQYF.